These 23 T cell receptor beta chains share one sample of origin, sequenced in a study of technical replicates of blood from a few donors. Using immunoSEQ multiplex PCR, the repertoire was profiled, and TCRdb retains in-frame clones only, with some absent. In the table there are around 80,000 clones, about 96% of which are singletons. Sequences were obtained from T cells isolated from PBMCs. These receptors were obtained from a human donor in good health.

V is TRBV29-1 and J is TRBJ2-1, with TRBD1 matching 11 bases. Losses at the gene ends were 3 bases for V and 2 bases for J; bases not matched to a gene: 3. This CDR3 contains 15 residues. Germline V gives CDR1 SQVTM, CDR2 ANQGSEA. CDR3 DNA sequence: TGCAGCGTTGACCCGGGACAGGGGGCCTACAATGAGCAGTTCTTC. Protein sequence: CSVDPGQGAYNEQFF.

The chain carries TRBV4-2 and TRBJ1-1; D is unclear. V dropped 1 base and J dropped 2 bases, with 14 bases sitting between them. The CDR3 spans 16 residues. Per the germline V gene, CDR1 is LGHNA and CDR2 is YNFKEQ. The CDR3 loop is CASSQAQGDYNTEAFF. DNA for the CDR3: TGTGCCAGCAGCCAAGCCCAAGGAGATTATAACACTGAAGCTTTCTTT.

The chain links TRBV19 to TRBJ1-4; D is uncertain. Per the germline V gene, CDR1 is LNHDA and CDR2 is SQIVND (reference sequence). The CDR3 length is 14 residues. Trimming cost V 4 bases and J 10 bases, with 16 bases left between them. CDR3 in amino acids: CASSTQNRLGKLFF. Written as DNA, the CDR3 is TGTGCCAGTAGTACACAAAACCGCCTTGGAAAACTGTTTTTT.

The chain carries TRBV6-5 and TRBJ2-3, with 7 bases fitting TRBD2. Trimming removed 6 bases from V and 1 base from J; junction bases left unmatched: 7. The CDR3 totals 15 residues. Germline values: CDR1 MNHEY, CDR2 SVGAGI. The CDR3 is CASSSGLAGTDTQYF. CDR3 bases: TGTGCCAGCAGCTCGGGCCTAGCGGGCACAGATACGCAGTATTTT.

V usage is TRBV29-1 and J usage is TRBJ2-3; 8 nucleotides agree with TRBD2. The CDR3 extends over 14 amino acids. The junction had 6 bases not matched to a gene; V was cut back by 2 bases and J by 5 bases. From germline, CDR1 is SQVTM and CDR2 ANQGSEA. The CDR3 is CSVERTGGGDTQYF. As DNA, the CDR3 is TGCAGCGTTGAAAGGACGGGAGGGGGAGATACGCAGTATTTT.

The V gene is TRBV6-4, the J gene TRBJ2-7; no clear D. Trimming took 6 bases from V and 5 from J, leaving 5 bases between them. Germline loops: CDR1 MRHNA, CDR2 SNTAGT. The CDR3 is 10 residues long. The CDR3 sequence: CASSPDEQYF. The CDR3, as DNA: TGTGCCAGCAGCCCGGACGAGCAGTACTTC.

The chain joins TRBV27 to TRBJ2-6; 7 bases line up with TRBD2. The CDR3 contains 18 residues. CDR1 and CDR2 from the germline V gene are MNHEY and SMNVEV (reference sequence). V lost 7 bases, J lost 1 base, and 13 bases stayed unmatched. DNA for the CDR3: TGTGCCAGCACACCAGTGGGAGGGTGGGAGTCTGGGGCCAACGTCCTGACTTTC. It specifies CASTPVGGWESGANVLTF.

In DNA, the CDR3 is TGTGCCAGCAGCTTGACGGGAACCCTCTCCTACGAGCAGTACTTC. This sequence encodes CASSLTGTLSYEQYF. The V call is TRBV11-3, the J call TRBJ2-7, with D possibly TRBD2 on 5 matching bases. Germline lookup yields CDR1 SGHNT and CDR2 YENEEA. The germline V and J ends were trimmed by 3 bases and 0 bases, with 12 bases remaining between them. The CDR3 runs 15 residues.

The V gene is TRBV27, the J gene TRBJ2-5, with D perhaps matching TRBD1 (5 bases). Germline loops: CDR1 MNHEY, CDR2 SMNVEV (reference sequence). Trimming shortened V by 1 base and J by 2 bases, and 11 bases separated the two germline ends. The CDR3 sequence is 15 residues long. The CDR3 here is CASSLFATEQETQYF. In DNA, the CDR3 is TGTGCCAGCAGTTTATTCGCGACAGAGCAAGAGACCCAGTACTTC.

V and J are TRBV7-3 and TRBJ2-3; 11 bases agree with TRBD2. This CDR3 has 15 residues. V shed 5 bases, J shed 3 bases, and the junction held 4 bases outside the gene matches. CDR1 SGHTA and CDR2 FQGTGA come from the germline V gene. CDR3: CASSELAGVTDTQYF. The CDR3 DNA reads as TGTGCCAGCAGCGAACTAGCGGGAGTAACAGATACGCAGTATTTT.

This rearrangement joins TRBV19 to TRBJ1-1; the match to TRBD1 covers 9 bases. Germline CDR1 reads LNHDA; CDR2 reads SQIVND (reference sequence). V lost 2 bases and J lost 8; bases outside the gene matches: 3. The CDR3 has 13 residues. The CDR3 spells CASSIFGTGEAFF. CDR3 bases: TGTGCCAGTAGTATATTTGGGACAGGGGAAGCTTTCTTT.

V gene TRBV19 combines with J gene TRBJ1-2, with D perhaps TRBD1 (5 bases). Trimming removed 3 bases at V and 5 bases at J, with 16 bases between. CDR3 size: 15 residues. Germline lookup yields CDR1 LNHDA and CDR2 SQIVND (reference sequence). CDR3 residues: CASSITAGINYGYTF. The DNA of the CDR3 is TGTGCCAGTAGTATCACAGCAGGGATAAATTATGGCTACACCTTC.

This clone has only one observation. The V and J genes are TRBV18 and TRBJ1-5; D is possibly TRBD1 (5 bases). The CDR3 is made up of 15 amino acids. Deletions cut 1 base from V and 2 bases from J, with 9 bases between. Germline-derived CDR1 and CDR2 are KGHSH and LQKENI. The CDR3 loop is CASSPQGQRNQPQHF. CDR3 sequence (DNA): TGTGCCAGCTCACCACAGGGGCAGCGCAATCAGCCCCAGCATTTT.

Comment on this clone: The sample contains more than one DNA sequence encoding this CDR3. The chain links TRBV6-5 to TRBJ1-5; weak D call: TRBD1 (5 bases). The germline gives CDR1 MNHEY, CDR2 SVGAGI. The CDR3 sequence is 14 residues long. V was cut by 1 base and J by 4 bases, with 8 bases left in between. The CDR3 here is CASSYFQGNQPQHF. CDR3 nucleotides: TGTGCCAGCAGTTACTTCCAGGGAAATCAGCCCCAGCATTTT.

The chain links TRBV10-3 to TRBJ2-5; 8 nucleotides match TRBD1. The V and J ends lost 10 bases and 5 bases, in that order; junction bases with no gene match: 15. CDR1 is ENHRY, CDR2 SYGVKD, per germline. The length of the CDR3 is 15 residues. This CDR3 is CATLGGQEIQETQYF. The CDR3 coding sequence is TGTGCCACCCTCGGGGGACAGGAGATACAGGAGACCCAGTACTTC.

The V and J genes are TRBV9 and TRBJ1-1, with D perhaps matching TRBD1 (6 bases). Trimming pared 3 bases from V and 1 base from J, leaving 16 bases between. The V gene's germline CDR1 is SGDLS and CDR2 YYNGEE. The CDR3 totals 16 residues. The CDR3 protein is CASSGAGAKGNTEAFF. CDR3 in DNA: TGTGCCAGCAGCGGAGCAGGGGCCAAGGGGAACACTGAAGCTTTCTTT.

The chain recombines TRBV28 with TRBJ2-7, with TRBD2 matching 10 bases. Germline values: CDR1 MDHEN, CDR2 SYDVKM. The CDR3 spans 15 residues. With 2 bases clipped from V and 4 bases from J, the junction kept 5 bases outside the gene matches. CDR3 amino acids: CASSLRLAGSYEQYF. The CDR3 bases are TGTGCCAGCAGTTTAAGACTAGCGGGCTCTTACGAGCAGTACTTC. Supplemented by reference TRBV28 and TRBJ2-7, the full variable domain reads DVKVTQSSRYLVKRTGEKVFLECVQDMDHENMFWYRQDPGLGLRLIYFSYDVKMKEKGDIPEGYSVSREKKERFSLILESASTNQTSMYLCASSLRLAGSYEQYFGPGTRLTVT.

The V call is TRBV11-1, the J call TRBJ2-1; the D gene is possibly TRBD2 (7 bases). This CDR3 has 17 residues. V was shortened by 8 bases and J by 9 bases, with 29 bases between the two germline ends. Germline V gene lookup returns CDR1 SGHAT and CDR2 FQDESV (reference sequence). The DNA of the CDR3 is TGTGCCAGCGGGGACATCAGCGGGATTAACACGGGGGTTGAGCAGTTCTTC. Translating it yields CASGDISGINTGVEQFF.

On this clone itself: A read error may account for a junction end that differs from germline. The genes are TRBV7-7 and TRBJ2-1; D may be TRBD2 (5 bases). CDR1 is SSHAT and CDR2 is FNYEAQ in the germline V gene (reference sequence). The CDR3 consists of 13 residues. CDR3 nucleotide sequence: TGTGCTAGCAGCCAGGACTTCTACAATGAGCAGTTCTTC. It codes for CASSQDFYNEQFF.

The V call is TRBV29-1, the J call TRBJ2-1; D not resolved. The CDR3 length is 9 residues. Germline-derived CDR1 and CDR2 are SQVTM and ANQGSEA. Trimming took 4 bases from V and 10 from J, leaving 5 bases between them. CDR3 sequence reads: CSVAAEQFF. As DNA, the CDR3 is TGCAGCGTTGCAGCGGAGCAGTTCTTC.

The V gene is TRBV11-2, the J gene TRBJ2-7; TRBD2 might be the D (5 bases). There are 15 residues in the CDR3. Trimming shortened V by 2 bases and J by 0 bases, and 11 bases separated the two germline ends. CDR1 and CDR2 from the germline V gene are SGHAT and FQNNGV. The CDR3 loop reads CASSLSGIISYEQYF. The CDR3 nucleotides are TGTGCCAGCAGCTTATCCGGGATCATCTCCTACGAGCAGTACTTC.

In its sample, this clone was seen once. This rearrangement joins TRBV19 to TRBJ2-7; tentative D call: TRBD2 (6 bases). V was trimmed by 6 bases and J by 4 bases, leaving 13 bases between them. This CDR3 spans 13 amino acids. CDR1 LNHDA and CDR2 SQIVND come from the germline V gene (reference sequence). CDR3 amino acids: CASSAGLGYEQYF. The CDR3 nucleotides are TGTGCCAGTAGCGCGGGGTTGGGGTACGAGCAGTACTTC.

This clone has ten or more counts. The chain employs TRBV6-1 and TRBJ1-2; D not certain. The CDR3 contains 13 residues. V was shortened by 1 base and J by 7 bases, with 10 bases between the two germline ends. Germline-derived CDR1 and CDR2 are MNHNS and SASEGT. CDR3 residues: CASSEGMGGGYTF. CDR3 in DNA: TGTGCCAGCAGTGAAGGTATGGGAGGTGGCTACACCTTC.